A selection of T cell receptor beta chains follows, all from one sample in a study of human T cells and chemical hapten exposure. Using its own MiXCR run on the RACE reads, TCRdb lists one record per CDR3 protein. The sample lists tens of thousands of distinct CDR3 sequences, roughly 12% occurring once. Sequenced here: whole blood, sampled in connection with sensitization to the hapten diphenylcyclopropenone (DPC). Every receptor here comes from a woman in her thirties or forties with alopecia areata. Some clones in this sample may be carry-over from other donors' samples. Both conserved end residues are part of each CDR3. A D gene is named only where the DNA matches it firmly. Clone size, where shown, is once, few, many, or a class for clones that have expanded.

TRBJ2-1 | many | TRBD2 | TRBV7-8 | TGTGCCAGCAGCTTCCCACGGGGACTAGCGGGAGAAGGTAGTATGAATGAGCAGTTCTTC | CASSFPRGLAGEGSMNEQFF
TRBJ2-7 | NA | NA | TRBV20-1 | TGCAGTGCCTCCCGGGGGAGCGCCCTGAGCTCCTACGAGCAGTACTTC | CSASRGSALSSYEQYF
TRBJ2-3 | many | NA | TRBV11-2 | TGTGCCAGCAGCCCCCCGACAGACACAGATACGCAGTATTTT | CASSPPTDTDTQYF
TRBJ1-1 | NA | TRBD1 | TRBV7-9 | TGTGCCAGCAGCTCCGGACAGGGGTTGAACACTGAAGCTTTCTTT | CASSSGQGLNTEAFF
TRBJ2-7 | many | TRBD1 | TRBV9 | TGTGCCAGCAGCGTAGGGACAGGGGACGAGCAGTACTTC | CASSVGTGDEQYF
TRBJ2-6 | few | NA | TRBV11-2 | TGTGCCAGCAGCCCCCGGGACTCTGGGGCCAACGTCCTGACTTTC | CASSPRDSGANVLTF
TRBJ1-5 | few | NA | TRBV7-2 | TGTGCCAGCACTTGGGGCAGGGGCAATCAGCCCCAGCATTTT | CASTWGRGNQPQHF
TRBJ2-7 | NA | NA | TRBV7-3 | TGTGCCAGCAGCTTAAAAAGTGGTAGCTCCTACGAGCAGTACTTC | CASSLKSGSSYEQYF
TRBJ2-5 | NA | TRBD1 | TRBV5-4 | TGTGCCAGCAGCTTCGGGACAGGGGAAGAGACCCAGTACTTC | CASSFGTGEETQYF
TRBJ2-3 | NA | TRBD2 | TRBV23-1 | TGCGCCAGCAGTCAATCCCTAGGAGCGGGGGGGCGCGTAGATACGCAGTATTTT | CASSQSLGAGGRVDTQYF
TRBJ2-7 | NA | NA | TRBV4-3 | TGCGCCAGCAGCCAAGATCTCCGCTGGGACTCCCTCAACGAGCAGTACTTC | CASSQDLRWDSLNEQYF
TRBJ2-1 | many | TRBD1 | TRBV6-1 | TGTGCCAGCAGTGAACGGGACAGGTGGGTTTACAATGAGCAGTTCTTC | CASSERDRWVYNEQFF
TRBJ2-6 | few | NA | TRBV28 | TGTGCCAGCAGACGTGCCCCCTCTGGGGCCAACGTCCTGACTTTC | CASRRAPSGANVLTF
TRBJ2-5 | NA | NA | TRBV5-1 | TGCGCCAGCAGCTTGGAAGGGATAGAGACCCAGTACTTC | CASSLEGIETQYF
TRBJ1-1 | many | TRBD1 | TRBV28 | TGTGCCAGCAGTATCCCGACAGGGGAGGGCACTGAAGCTTTCTTT | CASSIPTGEGTEAFF
TRBJ2-1 | few | TRBD2 | TRBV20-1 | TGCAGTGCTAGAGTTCCAGCGGGAGGGCCTTTTAATGAGCAGTTCTTC | CSARVPAGGPFNEQFF
TRBJ2-4 | NA | NA | TRBV29-1 | TGCAGCGTTGACGGGCTAGCCAGAGCCAAAAACATTCAGTACTTC | CSVDGLARAKNIQYF
TRBJ2-7 | many | TRBD1 | TRBV7-3 | TGTGCCAGCAGCTTGGGTCAGGGGGCCTACGAGCAGTACTTC | CASSLGQGAYEQYF
TRBJ1-1 | few | NA | TRBV7-9 | TGTGCCAGCAGTTTAGACCAGGGGAACACTGAAGCTTTCTTT | CASSLDQGNTEAFF
TRBJ1-5 | NA | TRBD1 | TRBV18 | TGTGCCAGCTCATCGGGACAGTCCAGCAATCAGCCCCAGCATTTT | CASSSGQSSNQPQHF
TRBJ2-7 | NA | NA | TRBV7-9 | TGTGCCAGCAGCGATTATTACGAGCAGTACTTC | CASSDYYEQYF
TRBJ2-1 | many | NA | TRBV7-9 | TGTGCCAGCAGCTCATTTGGGGGAGTGGTTAATGAGCAGTTCTTC | CASSSFGGVVNEQFF
TRBJ1-2 | NA | NA | TRBV20-1 | TGCAGTGTCAGGTTGGGAGCAGGTCTGCGCTATGGCTACACCTTC | CSVRLGAGLRYGYTF
TRBJ2-2 | NA | NA | TRBV10-3 | TGTGCCATCTCCGGGCAGGGCGGTTCCACCGGGGAGCTGTTTTTT | CAISGQGGSTGELFF
TRBJ2-3 | many | NA | TRBV28 | TGTGCCAGCGAGGGCAGCACAGATACGCAGTATTTT | CASEGSTDTQYF
TRBJ2-5 | many | NA | TRBV10-3 | TGTGCCATCAGAGGGGGATCAGAGACCCAGTACTTC | CAIRGGSETQYF
TRBJ1-1 | NA | NA | TRBV11-3 | TGTGCCAGCAGCCCCCAGGGCACCACCACTGAAGCTTTCTTT | CASSPQGTTTEAFF
TRBJ2-3 | few | NA | TRBV12-3/TRBV12-4 | TGTGCCAGCAGTTTTGGTGGGGCAGATACGCAGTATTTT | CASSFGGADTQYF
TRBJ1-1 | few | NA | TRBV5-6 | TGTGCCAGCAGCATCAGACCTGGGGACACTGAAGCTTTCTTT | CASSIRPGDTEAFF
TRBJ2-2 | few | TRBD1 | TRBV10-3 | TGTGCCACCCGTTCGGAACAGGGGGACACCGGGGAGCTGTTTTTT | CATRSEQGDTGELFF
TRBJ1-1 | few | NA | TRBV28 | TGTGCCAGCAGTCTACGGGGGAACACTGAAGCTTTCTTT | CASSLRGNTEAFF
TRBJ1-1 | many | NA | TRBV6-5 | TGTGCCAGCAGTTACCGACGTGACACTGAAGCTTTCTTT | CASSYRRDTEAFF
TRBJ1-2 | few | NA | TRBV21-1 | TGTGCCAGCAGACGGACAGGGGAAAACAATGGCTACACCTTC | CASRRTGENNGYTF
TRBJ1-5 | many | NA | TRBV19 | TGTGCCAGTAGTGCTGGGTCCCGAATCTATAGCAATCAGCCCCAGCATTTT | CASSAGSRIYSNQPQHF
TRBJ2-1 | NA | TRBD2 | TRBV5-1 | TGCGCCAGCAGCCAGGCGGGTAGCGGGAGCCCCGTGTTCGATGAGCAGTTCTTC | CASSQAGSGSPVFDEQFF
TRBJ2-2 | NA | TRBD1 | TRBV10-3 | TGTGCCATCAGTGAGGGTACCTCGACAGGGGACACCGGGGAGCTGTTTTTT | CAISEGTSTGDTGELFF
TRBJ2-7 | many | NA | TRBV11-3 | TGTGCCAGCAGCTCCAGGACCTACGAGCAGTACTTC | CASSSRTYEQYF
TRBJ2-2 | NA | NA | TRBV11-3 | TGTGCCAGCAGCTCGGGACTTTCCACCGGGGAGCTGTTTTTT | CASSSGLSTGELFF
TRBJ1-5 | many | NA | TRBV6-2/TRBV6-3 | TGTGCCAGCAGTTACTTCCGGGCCAATCAGCCCCAGCATTTT | CASSYFRANQPQHF
TRBJ2-3 | few | NA | TRBV24-1 | TGTGCCACCAGTGATCCCTCAGGAGGTTTGGATACGCAGTATTTT | CATSDPSGGLDTQYF